This TCR beta chain stems from a study of CD8+ T cells in alopecia areata. Study results and limitations: Sharing of TCR sequences between patients (possibly for HLA-related reasons) was less clear than in mice.

This clone was detected a few times. Its antigen is currently unknown. Per germline, CDR1 MDHEN and CDR2 SYDVKM. This CDR3 has 11 amino acids. V dropped 8 bases and J dropped 5 bases, with 6 bases sitting between them. The treatment was: oral pan-JAK inhibitor, 5-10 mg twice daily. cDNA serving as the sequencing template came from extracted, reverse transcribed RNA. The assay was immunoSEQ multiplex PCR, and TCRdb's table has in-frame clones only and misses some. The table has around 190,000 clones, roughly 60% seen once; the top ten hold 1%. The TCR comes from a human donor with alopecia areata. The sequences come from CD4+ T cells sorted from blood, collected at week 24, from a patient treated with tofacitinib. The chain has TRBV28 and TRBJ1-4; the D is unclear. CDR3 in DNA: TGTGCCAGCTGGGCGAATGAAAAACTGTTTTTT. Translated, it gives CASWANEKLFF.